Sequencing of this T cell receptor (beta chain) was carried out in a study of PD-1 blockade in classical Hodgkin lymphoma. Study-wide results and limits: Healthy donors reportedly exceeded newly diagnosed patients in baseline TCR diversity. Those patients who began receiving nivolumab less than 1 year after ASCT had lower diversity, and they were excluded. Partial responders and progressors had significantly lower baseline TCR diversity.

Method: immunoSEQ multiplex PCR; TCRdb's copy keeps in-frame clones and lacks some. The repertoire holds nearly 25,000 clones, with approximately 70% as singletons. The CDR3 is 13 residues long. Germline loops: CDR1 MNHEY, CDR2 SVGAGI. The V gene end was trimmed by 8 bases and the J gene end by 5 bases; junction bases not matched to a gene: 5. About this clone itself: Its antigen is unidentified.

Time point meaning: cycle 4 day 1 (C4D1), after 5 to 7 weeks of nivolumab. Each of the patients experienced relapse following autologous stem cell transplantation, and their brentuximab vedotin exposure differed. The source was peripheral blood mononuclear cells (PBMCs), collected before the fourth cycle of nivolumab. The gene calls are TRBV6-5 and TRBJ1-4; 7 bases fit TRBD1. This sequence was found in a human donor with classical Hodgkin lymphoma. CDR3 nucleotide sequence: TGTGCCAGCGAGGGGGCGCGAAATGAAAAACTGTTTTTT. It specifies CASEGARNEKLFF.